A single sample gave rise to the 7 T cell receptor beta chains below, sequenced in a study of shared clonotypes between healthy human individuals. Method: immunoSEQ multiplex PCR; TCRdb's copy keeps in-frame clones and lacks some. The sample includes about 1.9 million clones, just under 95% seen only once; the top ten take approximately 1.7%. Selected positively for CCR7 and CD45RO-negative, naive CD8 cells excluded terminally differentiated effector memory CD45RA+ cells. The sequenced sample was naive CD8+ T cells from PBMCs. The receptors were sampled from a man between 18 and 29 years old in good health. Some clones in this sample may be carry-over from other donors' samples.

V usage is TRBV19 and J usage is TRBJ2-4; 8 nucleotides agree with TRBD1. V was pared by 3 bases and J by 8 bases, with 3 bases of the junction left unmatched. The germline V gene encodes CDR1 LNHDA and CDR2 SQIVND (reference sequence). The CDR3 loop spans 13 amino acids. CDR3 sequence (DNA): TGTGCCAGTAGTATGGACAGGGAGGACATTCAGTACTTC. It encodes CASSMDREDIQYF.

The V call is TRBV4-1, the J call TRBJ2-5; D may be TRBD2 (6 bases). The V end was cut by 4 bases, the J end by 5 bases, with 11 bases between. The CDR3 has 13 residues. CDR1 is MGHRA and CDR2 is YSYEKL in the germline V gene. The DNA for the CDR3 is TGCGCCAGCAGCCCACCGGGGGAGGAGACCCAGTACTTC. It specifies CASSPPGEETQYF.

The chain uses TRBV29-1 and TRBJ2-1; D might be TRBD1 or TRBD2, each matching 5 bases. Trimming removed 3 bases at V and 7 bases at J, with 22 bases between. The CDR3 is 16 residues long. Germline lookup yields CDR1 SQVTM and CDR2 ANQGSEA. In DNA, the CDR3 is TGCAGCGTTGATGGTCTTGGGACGGATCCATGGAATGAGCAGTTCTTC. It is translated as CSVDGLGTDPWNEQFF.

The chain combines TRBV19 with TRBJ1-2, with TRBD1 as a possible D gene (5 bases). Germline V gene sequence: CDR1 LNHDA, CDR2 SQIVND (reference sequence). Trimming shortened V by 3 bases and J by 5 bases, and 13 bases separated the two germline ends. The CDR3 runs 14 residues. The chain's CDR3 is CASSIRSGSYGYTF. CDR3 coding DNA: TGTGCCAGTAGTATTCGCTCAGGGAGTTATGGCTACACCTTC.

The chain employs TRBV2 and TRBJ2-2, with unresolved D. The CDR3 loop spans 16 amino acids. V lost 2 bases, J lost 1 base, and 11 bases lay in between. Germline V lookup: CDR1 SNHLY, CDR2 FYNNEI. The CDR3 DNA follows: TGTGCCAGCAGTGAATGGTGGGCAGAGAACACCGGGGAGCTGTTTTTT. This gives the protein CASSEWWAENTGELFF.

The chain links TRBV27 to TRBJ2-3, with D hard to call. This CDR3 comprises 14 residues. The germline CDR1 and CDR2 sequences are MNHEY and SMNVEV (reference sequence). Trimming removed 3 bases at V and 6 bases at J, with 13 bases between. CDR3 DNA: TGTGCCAGCAGTTTGAAGTGGACCGGGGATACGCAGTATTTT. Protein product: CASSLKWTGDTQYF.

In the case of this clone: The same CDR3 arises from other DNA sequences in this sample as well. The chain uses TRBV27 and TRBJ2-2; no clear D. Germline V gives CDR1 MNHEY, CDR2 SMNVEV (reference sequence). CDR3 length: 14 residues. V lost 2 bases and J 4 bases, leaving 8 bases between the germline ends. CDR3 in DNA: TGTGCCAGCAGTTTAGGGCGCAGCACCGGGGAGCTGTTTTTT. Its translation: CASSLGRSTGELFF.